The table lists the clone carrying this T cell receptor beta chain with many counts. This sample was taken from a study of T and B cells in COVID-19 patients. Blood genomic DNA input for TRB amplification was 250-500 ng. BIOMED2 TRB-A/B primer pools were used in multiplex TRB PCR. In TCRdb, the multiplex PCR reads were re-called with MiXCR into one record per CDR3 protein. The sample includes fewer than 10,000 distinct CDR3 sequences, 28% of them seen just once. Germline CDR1 reads MNHEY; CDR2 reads SMNVEV (reference sequence). The CDR3 has 12 amino acids. Trimming took 8 bases from V and 4 from J, leaving 9 bases between them.

The chain links TRBV27 to TRBJ2-1, with D uncertain. Source material: blood. The receptor comes from a human donor who had recovered from COVID-19. In nucleotides, the CDR3 is TGTGCCAGCGGTAGACAATACAATGAGCAGTTCTTC. It is translated as CASGRQYNEQFF.